These 10 T cell receptor beta chains were all obtained from the same sample, sequenced in a study of blood T cell repertoires in COVID-19. Clones were sequenced by immunoSEQ multiplex PCR, and TCRdb holds only the in-frame ones, with some missing. The data hold 150,000 to 200,000 clones, with 87% observed a single time. Sequencing used PBMCs or T cells enriched from blood (not recorded which). Source of these receptors: a human donor with acute COVID-19. The donor label of this sample is uncertain.

This chain uses TRBV19 with TRBJ1-1, with 7 bases lining up with TRBD1. The V segment lost 5 bases and the J segment 1 base; nucleotides outside the gene matches: 10. Per germline, CDR1 LNHDA and CDR2 SQIVND (reference sequence). This CDR3 contains 16 residues. The CDR3 spells CASSARPQGWNTEAFF. In DNA form, the CDR3 reads TGTGCCAGTAGTGCCCGTCCACAGGGGTGGAACACTGAAGCTTTCTTT.

V usage is TRBV7-3 and J usage is TRBJ2-5; 13 bases are shared with TRBD2. Germline CDR1 and CDR2: SGHTA and FQGTGA. V was clipped by 4 bases and J by 5 bases; unmatched bases: 4. The CDR3 runs to 15 residues. CDR3 loop: CASSSGLAGDETQYF. As DNA, the CDR3 is TGTGCCAGCAGCTCCGGACTAGCGGGGGATGAGACCCAGTACTTC.

The gene calls are TRBV29-1 and TRBJ1-1; possible D gene TRBD1, 6 bases. Trimming stripped 5 bases from V and 5 bases from J, with 15 bases between. Germline CDR1 SQVTM, CDR2 ANQGSEA. This CDR3 has 13 amino acids. The chain's CDR3 is CSVKWEGDTEAFF. In nucleotides, the CDR3 is TGCAGCGTTAAGTGGGAGGGGGATACTGAAGCTTTCTTT.

This chain uses TRBV7-9 with TRBJ2-7, with D tentatively TRBD2 (6 bases). The CDR3 runs to 15 residues. V shed 5 bases and J shed 6 bases, with 20 bases lying between them. Germline CDR1 and CDR2: SEHNR and FQNEAQ (reference sequence). As DNA, the CDR3 is TGTGCCAGCAGCCCGCGGGTCCATCTGCGGGGCGAGCAGTACTTC. It codes for CASSPRVHLRGEQYF.

V gene TRBV7-9 combines with J gene TRBJ1-5; no firm D call. Germline V gives CDR1 SEHNR, CDR2 FQNEAQ (reference sequence). V was trimmed by 5 bases and J by 2 bases, leaving 13 bases between them. This CDR3 comprises 15 residues. The CDR3 sequence is CASSPTGRGNQPQHF. In nucleotides, the CDR3 is TGTGCCAGCAGCCCCACGGGAAGGGGCAATCAGCCCCAGCATTTT.

The rearrangement links TRBV7-2 to TRBJ1-6; D uncertain. This CDR3 is built from 12 residues. V lost 5 bases to trimming and J lost 13 bases, with 12 bases between them. The V gene's germline CDR1 is SGHTA and CDR2 FQGNSA. For the CDR3, the DNA is TGTGCCAGCAGCCCAATGGTCACTCCCCTCCACTTT. Translated, it gives CASSPMVTPLHF.

The table lists this clone with a count of one. In nucleotides, the CDR3 is TGTGCCAGCAGCCCGGGGTCTTGGGGAAAGGATGGCTACACCTTC. This translates into CASSPGSWGKDGYTF. This chain joins TRBV11-2 and TRBJ1-2, with D unresolved. The CDR3 covers 15 residues. Trimming took off 5 bases at V and 6 bases at J, with 19 bases between the two ends. Germline lookup yields CDR1 SGHAT and CDR2 FQNNGV.

To note about this clone: At the DNA level, this CDR3 is encoded by other sequences in the same sample as well. DNA of the CDR3: TGTGCCAGCTCACCGGGGGGTAATCAGCCCCAGCATTTT. Encoded protein: CASSPGGNQPQHF. The V gene is TRBV18, the J gene TRBJ1-5; D is possibly TRBD1 (5 bases). This CDR3 region has 13 residues. CDR1 KGHSH and CDR2 LQKENI come from the germline V gene. Trimming removed 3 bases at V and 4 bases at J, with 7 bases between. Full variable domain (rest looked up from reference TRBV18 and TRBJ1-5): NAGVMQNPRHLVRRRGQEARLRCSPMKGHSHVYWYRQLPEEGLKFMVYLQKENIIDESGMPKERFSAEFPKEGPSILRIQQVVRGDSAAYFCASSPGGNQPQHFGDGTRLSIL.

This clone was counted once. This chain's CDR3 is CASLRGGTSPTNYGYTF. The CDR3 bases are TGTGCCAGTTTGCGGGGAGGGACCTCTCCTACTAACTATGGCTACACCTTC. J is TRBJ1-2 and V is TRBV19; TRBD1 is a possible D gene (5 bases). Trimming shortened V by 8 bases and J by 0 bases, and 22 bases separated the two germline ends. Germline values: CDR1 LNHDA, CDR2 SQIVND (reference sequence). The CDR3 contains 17 residues. Drawing the rest from reference TRBV19 and TRBJ1-2, the complete variable domain is DGGITQSPKYLFRKEGQNVTLSCEQNLNHDAMYWYRQDPGQGLRLIYYSQIVNDFQKGDIAEGYSVSREKKESFPLTVTSAQKNPTAFYLCASLRGGTSPTNYGYTFGSGTRLTVV.

Only one count was recorded for this clone. The CDR3 DNA is TGTGCCAGCAGCCAAGATCTAAACGGGAATCAGCCCCAGCATTTT. Translation gives CASSQDLNGNQPQHF. The chain employs TRBV3-1 (or the pseudogene TRBV3-2) and TRBJ1-5; D gene uncertain. V was cut by 0 bases and J by 4 bases, with 10 bases left in between. The CDR3 length is 15 residues. Germline loops: CDR1 LGHDT, CDR2 YNNKEL (reference sequence).